This record looks at one T cell receptor (beta chain) sequence and its context. Antigen unknown. An overlapping HIV-1 Gag peptide pool stimulated these cells at about 0.9 ug/peptide/mL. Sorting of responding CD4+ T cells relied on upregulated CD40 ligand together with CD69. Before stimulation, PBMCs underwent CD8+ T cell depletion. CDR3 length: 16 residues. J lost 6 bases, V lost 1 base, and 6 bases had no gene match. The germline V gene encodes CDR1 SGHRS and CDR2 YFSETQ. The libraries were made with immunoSEQ version 4 in survey mode. Sequencing was performed with immunoSEQ multiplex PCR; in TCRdb, only in-frame clones are kept and a portion is missing. The sample lists 25,000 to 35,000 clones; roughly 70% were seen once. This entry comes from a study of persistence of HIV-infected CD4 T cells.

Material: CD4+ T cells sorted from PBMCs after roughly 19-hour stimulation, obtained from a patient who received antiretroviral therapy. The sequence was collected from an adult man with HIV who was CMV-seropositive. V usage is TRBV5-1 and J usage is TRBJ1-6; 8 bases are shared with TRBD1. Here the CDR3 DNA reads TGCGCCAGCAGCTTGACCCCGGACAGGGCTAATTCACCCCTCCACTTT. Encoded protein: CASSLTPDRANSPLHF. The full variable domain, rest sourced from reference TRBV5-1 and TRBJ1-6, is KAGVTQTPRYLIKTRGQQVTLSCSPISGHRSVSWYQQTPGQGLQFLFEYFSETQRNKGNFPGRFSGRQFSNSRSEMNVSTLELGDSALYLCASSLTPDRANSPLHFGNGTRLTVT.